The rows below give T cell receptor beta chains drawn from one sample of a study of blood T cell repertoires in COVID-19. The method was immunoSEQ multiplex PCR; TCRdb's version includes in-frame clones alone and lacks a portion of them. Here the sample spans roughly 430,000 clones, roughly 88% being singletons. The sequencing input was PBMCs or T cells enriched from blood (not recorded which). The receptor set was obtained from a woman in her thirties or forties with acute COVID-19. CDR3s include the opening cysteine and the closing phenylalanine or tryptophan. A D gene is named only where the DNA matches it firmly. Size is omitted from some rows. Given values are once, few, many or a class for expanded clones.

CASSRGSDTEAFF | TGTGCCAGCAGCCGCGGATCCGACACTGAAGCTTTCTTT | TRBV6-5 | . | . | TRBJ1-1
CASRETPDSGNTIYF | TGTGCCAGCAGAGAGACTCCTGACTCTGGAAACACCATATATTTT | TRBV3-1/TRBV3-2 | . | . | TRBJ1-3
CASSLGVPDRGVYGYTF | TGTGCCAGCAGCTTAGGCGTCCCGGACAGGGGGGTCTATGGCTACACCTTC | TRBV13 | . | TRBD1 | TRBJ1-2
CASSPRGVLNEKLFF | TGTGCCAGCAGCCCTCGGGGGGTTCTTAATGAAAAACTGTTTTTT | TRBV5-8 | . | . | TRBJ1-4
CASSQTVRGSEAFF | TGTGCCAGCAGCCAAACTGTCAGGGGCTCTGAAGCTTTCTTT | TRBV3-1/TRBV3-2 | . | . | TRBJ1-1
CASSIDPGQGEWQPQHF | TGTGCCAGTAGTATAGATCCCGGACAGGGCGAATGGCAGCCCCAGCATTTT | TRBV19 | once | TRBD1 | TRBJ1-5
CASSPVWSHLNEQFF | TGTGCCAGCAGCCCGGTTTGGAGCCACCTAAATGAGCAGTTCTTC | TRBV5-8 | . | . | TRBJ2-1
CASSVGQGSEKLFF | TGTGCCAGCAGTGTTGGGCAGGGTAGTGAAAAACTGTTTTTT | TRBV2 | . | . | TRBJ1-4
CASSQDPPGAGGLVYGYTF | TGCGCCAGCAGCCAAGATCCCCCCGGGGCGGGGGGCCTAGTCTATGGCTACACCTTC | TRBV4-1 | . | . | TRBJ1-2
CASSSMTGGNTEAFF | TGTGCCAGCAGCTCCATGACAGGGGGAAACACTGAAGCTTTCTTT | TRBV7-9 | . | TRBD1 | TRBJ1-1
CASSLEQAISGNTIYF | TGCGCCAGCAGCTTGGAACAGGCCATCTCTGGAAACACCATATATTTT | TRBV5-1 | . | . | TRBJ1-3
CSVLTGDNQPQHF | TGCAGCGTTCTTACAGGGGATAATCAGCCCCAGCATTTT | TRBV29-1 | . | TRBD1 | TRBJ1-5
CAWSRRAATEAFF | TGTGCCTGGAGTCGCAGGGCAGCCACTGAAGCTTTCTTT | TRBV30 | . | . | TRBJ1-1
CATSASLAGGYNEQFF | TGTGCCACCAGTGCCTCTCTAGCGGGGGGGTACAATGAGCAGTTCTTC | TRBV24-1 | . | TRBD2 | TRBJ2-1
CASSPRARSEKLFF | TGTGCCAGCAGTCCCAGGGCGAGAAGTGAAAAACTGTTTTTT | TRBV6-5 | . | . | TRBJ1-4
CASSARENTEAFF | TGTGCCAGCAGCGCCAGGGAAAACACTGAAGCTTTCTTT | TRBV9 | . | . | TRBJ1-1
CASSPRGSTEAFF | TGTGCCAGCAGTCCCCGGGGTAGCACTGAAGCTTTCTTT | TRBV12-3/TRBV12-4 | . | . | TRBJ1-1
CASSFSGGTTEQETQYF | TGTGCCAGCAGCTTTAGCGGGGGGACGACCGAACAAGAGACCCAGTACTTC | TRBV5-8 | . | TRBD2 | TRBJ2-5
CASSQDQTGSIQYF | TGTGCCAGCAGCCAAGATCAGACAGGTTCCATTCAGTACTTC | TRBV4-2 | . | . | TRBJ2-4
CASTQRALEGGTEAFF | TGTGCCAGCACCCAAAGGGCCCTGGAGGGAGGGACTGAAGCTTTCTTT | TRBV2 | . | . | TRBJ1-1
CASSLAQSGNTIYF | TGTGCCAGCAGCTTGGCCCAGTCCGGAAACACCATATATTTT | TRBV5-8 | . | . | TRBJ1-3
CASSFRGPDTEAFF | TGTGCCAGCAGTTTCAGGGGGCCGGATACTGAAGCTTTCTTT | TRBV6-5 | . | TRBD1 | TRBJ1-1
CARAAGVGTDTQYF | TGTGCCAGGGCCGCGGGGGTTGGCACAGATACGCAGTATTTT | TRBV21-1 | once | . | TRBJ2-3
CASSRFSSLNYGYTF | TGTGCCAGCAGCAGATTCTCCAGTCTTAACTATGGCTACACCTTC | TRBV5-6 | . | . | TRBJ1-2
CASRELRGDQETQYF | TGCGCCAGCAGGGAGTTGCGGGGGGACCAAGAGACCCAGTACTTC | TRBV5-1 | . | TRBD2 | TRBJ2-5
CANGTYGYTF | TGCGCCAACGGGACATATGGCTACACCTTC | TRBV10-1 | . | . | TRBJ1-2
CASSWGGRDTQYF | TGTGCCAGCAGCTGGGGGGGGAGGGATACGCAGTATTTT | TRBV7-2 | . | TRBD2 | TRBJ2-3
CASSPTGTGVLWEKLFF | TGTGCCAGCAGCCCGACCGGGACAGGGGTCTTGTGGGAAAAACTGTTTTTT | TRBV9 | . | TRBD1 | TRBJ1-4
CASSLLETGEANEKLFF | TGTGCCAGCAGCTTACTCGAGACAGGGGAGGCTAATGAAAAACTGTTTTTT | TRBV7-9 | . | TRBD1 | TRBJ1-4
CASRPDKNYGYTF | TGTGCCAGTAGACCCGACAAAAACTATGGCTACACCTTC | TRBV19 | . | . | TRBJ1-2
CASSARANYGYTF | TGTGCCAGCTCAGCGAGAGCTAACTATGGCTACACCTTC | TRBV18 | . | . | TRBJ1-2
CSASYEETQYF | TGCAGTGCTAGCTACGAAGAGACCCAGTACTTC | TRBV20-1 | . | . | TRBJ2-5
CAWQTGLTNTEAFF | TGTGCCTGGCAGACCGGACTCACTAACACTGAAGCTTTCTTT | TRBV30 | few | . | TRBJ1-1
CASMSPVYEQFF | TGCGCCAGCATGTCTCCCGTCTATGAGCAGTTCTTC | TRBV4-1 | . | . | TRBJ2-1
CASSVGRGWNQPQHF | TGTGCCAGCAGCGTGGGGAGGGGATGGAATCAGCCCCAGCATTTT | TRBV6-5 | . | . | TRBJ1-5
CATRLREDSPLHF | TGTGCCACCAGGCTCCGGGAGGATTCACCCCTCCACTTT | TRBV24-1 | . | . | TRBJ1-6
CASSRGQGAANEKLFF | TGTGCCAGCAGCCGAGGACAGGGTGCCGCTAATGAAAAACTGTTTTTT | TRBV3-1/TRBV3-2 | . | TRBD1 | TRBJ1-4
CASSPQARNTEAFF | TGTGCCAGCAGCCCACAGGCCCGAAACACTGAAGCTTTCTTT | TRBV3-1/TRBV3-2 | . | . | TRBJ1-1
CASRRGGVGYGYTF | TGTGCCAGCCGGCGGGGGGGTGTAGGCTATGGCTACACCTTC | TRBV6-5 | . | . | TRBJ1-2
CASSQDRQGGTEAFF | TGCGCCAGCAGCCAAGATCGTCAGGGAGGGACTGAAGCTTTCTTT | TRBV4-1 | . | . | TRBJ1-1
CAISEGATGSTNEKLFF | TGTGCCATCAGTGAGGGGGCGACAGGGTCAACTAATGAAAAACTGTTTTTT | TRBV10-3 | . | TRBD1 | TRBJ1-4
CAISGGTANQPQHF | TGTGCCATCAGTGGTGGGACAGCTAATCAGCCCCAGCATTTT | TRBV10-3 | . | TRBD1 | TRBJ1-5
CATSLGINSNQPQHF | TGTGCCACCAGTTTGGGCATCAATAGCAATCAGCCCCAGCATTTT | TRBV24-1 | . | . | TRBJ1-5
CASSLGTRVTGELFF | TGTGCCAGCAGCTTGGGAACGCGGGTCACCGGGGAGCTGTTTTTT | TRBV5-4 | . | . | TRBJ2-2
CASSSKDRGNYGYTF | TGTGCCAGCAGCTCCAAGGACAGGGGTAACTATGGCTACACCTTC | TRBV13 | . | TRBD1 | TRBJ1-2
CASSESRSSGNTIYF | TGTGCCAGCAGTGAGTCTAGGAGCTCTGGAAACACCATATATTTT | TRBV2 | . | . | TRBJ1-3
CASRSFQDRGKSSGNTIYF | TGCGCCAGCAGGTCGTTTCAGGACAGGGGTAAATCTTCCGGAAACACCATATATTTT | TRBV10-2 | . | TRBD1 | TRBJ1-3